This is a list of T cell receptor beta chains from one sample in a study of somatic mutations in cytotoxic T cells in rheumatoid arthritis. Profiled with immunoSEQ multiplex PCR; TCRdb holds only in-frame clones, not every one. The sample consists of under 30,000 clones, roughly four fifths of them appearing once. Specimen: CD8+ T cells sorted from blood. The receptors derive from a young woman in good health. Both conserved end residues are part of each CDR3. The D gene is left open where the match is weak. Some rows have no size entry. The others give once, few or many, or a class for an expanded clone.

>TRBJ2-2|TRBV7-9|NA|16|NA
TGTGCCAGCAGCTTAGGAGGGGGGACAAGTACCGGGGAGCTGTTTTTT
CASSLGGGTSTGELFF
>TRBJ2-7|TRBV7-6|NA|15|NA
TGTGCCAGCAGCTTAGATGCGACTCCAGCCTACGAGCAGTACTTC
CASSLDATPAYEQYF
>TRBJ2-7|TRBV28|NA|14|NA
TGTGCCAGCAGTTTAGGACGGATGAACTACGAGCAGTACTTC
CASSLGRMNYEQYF
>TRBJ1-5|TRBV6-6|NA|14|TRBD1
TGTGCCAGCATCTACAGGGGAGGCAATCAGCCCCAGCATTTT
CASIYRGGNQPQHF
>TRBJ2-3|TRBV7-8|few|15|TRBD2
TGTGCCAGCAGTTTTACTAGCGGGGTCGCAGATACGCAGTATTTT
CASSFTSGVADTQYF
>TRBJ2-1|TRBV5-6|few|16|NA
TGTGCCAGCAGCCCCTGGGCGGGGGCCACCTACAATGAGCAGTTCTTC
CASSPWAGATYNEQFF
>TRBJ2-5|TRBV28|NA|14|NA
TGTGCCAGCAGTTTGCCGGTCCCCCAAGAGACCCAGTACTTC
CASSLPVPQETQYF
>TRBJ2-1|TRBV29-1|NA|14|TRBD2
TGCAGCGTTGAGGAGGCGGGGGGGCCGGGTGAGCAGTTCTTC
CSVEEAGGPGEQFF
>TRBJ1-1|TRBV18|NA|15|NA
TGTGCCAGCTCACCATTCGACGGTACCGACACTGAAGCTTTCTTT
CASSPFDGTDTEAFF
>TRBJ1-1|TRBV7-6|NA|13|NA
TGTGCCAGCAGCTTGGGGGTGGACACTGAAGCTTTCTTT
CASSLGVDTEAFF
>TRBJ2-6|TRBV9|NA|19|TRBD2
TGTGCCAGCAGCGCGGGCGTACTAGCGGGGGGAATTGGGGCCAACGTCCTGACTTTC
CASSAGVLAGGIGANVLTF
>TRBJ2-5|TRBV7-9|NA|14|NA
TGTGCCAGCAGCTTAGCAGCACATAAAGAGACCCAGTACTTC
CASSLAAHKETQYF
>TRBJ2-3|TRBV5-1|NA|13|NA
TGCGCCAGCAGCTTGAACTATCGGGATACGCAGTATTTT
CASSLNYRDTQYF
>TRBJ2-3|TRBV7-9|NA|16|TRBD2
TGTGCCAGCAGTAGACTAGCGGGGGGAGACACAGATACGCAGTATTTT
CASSRLAGGDTDTQYF
>TRBJ2-1|TRBV7-9|NA|14|NA
TGTGCCAGCAGCACCACCGAAGGGGGGTCTGAGCAGTTCTTC
CASSTTEGGSEQFF
>TRBJ1-2|TRBV6-5|NA|12|NA
TGTGCCAGCAGTTCGGACCAGGAGGGCTACACCTTC
CASSSDQEGYTF
>TRBJ2-5|TRBV5-4|NA|14|NA
TGTGCCAGCAGCTTGAAGGGGGGGCAGGAGACCCAGTACTTC
CASSLKGGQETQYF
>TRBJ2-7|TRBV7-6|NA|15|TRBD2
TGTGCCAGCAGCTTAGCAACTAGCGGGAATGGAGAGCAGTACTTC
CASSLATSGNGEQYF
>TRBJ2-1|TRBV11-3|NA|13|NA
TGTGCCAGCAGCGCAACGTACTACAATGAGCAGTTCTTC
CASSATYYNEQFF
>TRBJ2-1|TRBV7-9|NA|15|TRBD2
TGTGCCAGCAGTTCCGGGACTAGCGTGTCCTATGAGCAGTTCTTC
CASSSGTSVSYEQFF
>TRBJ2-7|TRBV2|NA|15|TRBD1
TGTGCCAGCAACCGAATACGGGACAGCTGGCCCGAGCAGTACTTC
CASNRIRDSWPEQYF
>TRBJ1-2|TRBV5-1|NA|18|NA
TGCGCCAGCAGCTTGATTGCTCTCGACGGTGAACCTAACTATGGCTACACCTTC
CASSLIALDGEPNYGYTF
>TRBJ1-1|TRBV5-4|NA|14|NA
TGTGCCAGCAGCTTGAACCTAGTGAACACTGAAGCTTTCTTT
CASSLNLVNTEAFF
>TRBJ2-7|TRBV11-2|NA|14|TRBD2
TGTGCCAGCAGCTTAGCCGGGGGGACCTACGAGCAGTACTTC
CASSLAGGTYEQYF
>TRBJ2-3|TRBV11-2|NA|16|NA
TGTGCCAGCAGCCCAGGGTTGTCAGGTTCCTTGGATACGCAGTATTTT
CASSPGLSGSLDTQYF
>TRBJ1-1|TRBV7-9|NA|14|TRBD1
TGTGCCAGCGGCGGACAGGGGACGAACACTGAAGCTTTCTTT
CASGGQGTNTEAFF
>TRBJ1-5|TRBV27|NA|18|NA
TGTGCCAGCAGTTCGGACGGGTACAGTTTGTATAGCAATCAGCCCCAGCATTTT
CASSSDGYSLYSNQPQHF
>TRBJ2-7|TRBV28|NA|16|TRBD2
TGTGCCAGCAGTTTCGGGCTAGCGGGAGGGTTGTCGGAGCAGTACTTC
CASSFGLAGGLSEQYF
>TRBJ2-1|TRBV11-2|NA|14|NA
TGTGCCAGCAGCCTGGGAGGGGGGGGAAATGAGCAGTTCTTC
CASSLGGGGNEQFF
>TRBJ2-1|TRBV15|NA|13|NA
TGTGCCACCAGCAGATTACGGGGGAATGAGCAGTTCTTC
CATSRLRGNEQFF
>TRBJ1-4|TRBV21-1|NA|18|NA
TGTGCCAGCAGCAAAGGCAGGTCGCGCGTTGCAACTAATGAAAAACTGTTTTTT
CASSKGRSRVATNEKLFF
>TRBJ2-7|TRBV6-1|few|13|NA
TGTGCCAGCAGTCAAGGACCGGTCTACGAGCAGTACTTC
CASSQGPVYEQYF
>TRBJ2-1|TRBV15|NA|19|NA
TGTGCCACCAGCAGACCAGAATCATCCGGGACCCACCCCGCGAATGAGCAGTTCTTC
CATSRPESSGTHPANEQFF
>TRBJ2-3|TRBV19|once|15|TRBD2
TGTGCCAGTATGACCCTAGCGGGAGGCGGAGATACGCAGTATTTT
CASMTLAGGGDTQYF
>TRBJ2-1|TRBV7-9|NA|15|TRBD2
TGTGCCAGCAGCTTAGCGCTAGCGGGAGCGATTGAGCAGTTCTTC
CASSLALAGAIEQFF
>TRBJ2-1|TRBV7-6|NA|16|TRBD1
TGTGCCAGCAGCGACCTCGGGACAGCCTCCTACAATGAGCAGTTCTTC
CASSDLGTASYNEQFF
>TRBJ2-3|TRBV5-4|NA|13|NA
TGTGCCAGCAGCCCTAGTTCGGGAGATACGCAGTATTTT
CASSPSSGDTQYF
>TRBJ2-1|TRBV27|NA|17|TRBD2
TGTGCCAGCAGTCGAATCCCACTCGTTAGCGGGAACAATGAGCAGTTCTTC
CASSRIPLVSGNNEQFF
>TRBJ1-1|TRBV4-2|few|16|NA
TGTGCCAGCAGCCAAGAGTTTTCGGGGACGAACACTGAAGCTTTCTTT
CASSQEFSGTNTEAFF
>TRBJ2-3|TRBV27|few|13|NA
TGTGCCAGCAGTTTAATGGCCCCAGATACGCAGTATTTT
CASSLMAPDTQYF
>TRBJ2-1|TRBV19|NA|14|TRBD2
TGTGCCAGTAGTAGGCTAGCGGGAGCCGATGAGCAGTTCTTC
CASSRLAGADEQFF
>TRBJ2-2|TRBV6-1|NA|13|NA
TGTGCCAGCAGTGAAGCCACACCCGGGGAGCTGTTTTTT
CASSEATPGELFF
>TRBJ2-1|TRBV4-1|NA|12|NA
TGCGCCAGCAGCCAAGGCCTGAATGAGCAGTTCTTC
CASSQGLNEQFF
>TRBJ1-6|TRBV19|NA|14|TRBD1
TGTGCCAGTCAGCCAGGGACAGGGTACTCACCCCTCCACTTT
CASQPGTGYSPLHF
>TRBJ2-6|TRBV9|NA|18|TRBD2
TGTGCCAGCAGGGTTCCTACCGGGAGGGACACTGGGGCCAACGTCCTGACTTTC
CASRVPTGRDTGANVLTF
>TRBJ2-1|TRBV16|NA|17|NA
TGTGCCAGCAGCCAAGGGTCAGCGACTAGCTCCTACAATGAGCAGTTCTTC
CASSQGSATSSYNEQFF